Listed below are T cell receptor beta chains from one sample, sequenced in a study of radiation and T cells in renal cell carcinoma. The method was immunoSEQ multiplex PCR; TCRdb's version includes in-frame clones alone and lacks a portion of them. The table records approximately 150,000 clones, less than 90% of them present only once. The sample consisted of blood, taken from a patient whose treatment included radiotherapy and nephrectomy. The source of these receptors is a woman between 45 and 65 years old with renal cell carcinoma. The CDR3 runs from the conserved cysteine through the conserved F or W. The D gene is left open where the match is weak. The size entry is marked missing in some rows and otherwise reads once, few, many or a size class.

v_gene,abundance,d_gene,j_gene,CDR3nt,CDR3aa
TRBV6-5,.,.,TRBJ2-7,TGTGCCAGCAGATTCGGGGACTCCTACGAGCAGTACTTC,CASRFGDSYEQYF
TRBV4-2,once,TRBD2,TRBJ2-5,TGTGCCAGCAGCCAAGATCCATGGCTAGCGGGAGAGACCCAGTACTTC,CASSQDPWLAGETQYF
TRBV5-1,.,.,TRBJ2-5,TGCGCCAGCAGCTTGGCTTTCGGGGGAAGAGAGACCCAGTACTTC,CASSLAFGGRETQYF
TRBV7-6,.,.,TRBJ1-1,TGTGCCAGCAGCTTAGCTCAAGGGAACACTGAAGCTTTCTTT,CASSLAQGNTEAFF
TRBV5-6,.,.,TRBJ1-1,TGTGCCAGCAGCTTGCCCCGGGGGGTCACTGAAGCTTTCTTT,CASSLPRGVTEAFF
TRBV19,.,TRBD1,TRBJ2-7,TGTGCCAGTAGAACCGCCGGGACAGGGGTAACCGAGCAGTACTTC,CASRTAGTGVTEQYF
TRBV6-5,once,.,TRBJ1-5,TGTGCCAGCAGCATTAGGGGCAATCAGCCCCAGCATTTT,CASSIRGNQPQHF
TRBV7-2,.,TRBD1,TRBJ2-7,TGTGCCAGCAGCTTATGGGACAGGGTGGAGCAGTACTTC,CASSLWDRVEQYF
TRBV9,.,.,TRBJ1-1,TGTGCCAGCAGCGTAGTGGGCGACGCTACTGAAGCTTTCTTT,CASSVVGDATEAFF
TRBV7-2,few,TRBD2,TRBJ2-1,TGTGCCAGCAGCTTAGCGGTTGGGGGGGATGAGCAGTTCTTC,CASSLAVGGDEQFF
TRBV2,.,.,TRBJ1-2,TGTGCCAGGACGACAGAGGGTGACTTTGGCTACACCTTC,CARTTEGDFGYTF
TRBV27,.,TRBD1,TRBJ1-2,TGTGCCAGCAGTTTACAGGGATGGGACAGTGGGGGCTACACCTTC,CASSLQGWDSGGYTF
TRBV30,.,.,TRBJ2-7,TGTGCCACTCAAGGACAGGGGAGAAGCGGGGGCAGCTCCTACGAGCAGTACTTC,CATQGQGRSGGSSYEQYF
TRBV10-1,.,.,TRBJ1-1,TGCGCCAGCACCGGGGGCCTCCCTGGTTCGACTGAAGCTTTCTTT,CASTGGLPGSTEAFF
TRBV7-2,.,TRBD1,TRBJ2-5,TGTGCCAGCAGCTTAGATCTAGGGGGCGCGCTGTTTGCGCAAGAGACCCAGTACTTC,CASSLDLGGALFAQETQYF
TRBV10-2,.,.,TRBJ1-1,TGCGCCAGCAGTCCTAGCAGGGAGGACACTGAAGCTTTCTTT,CASSPSREDTEAFF
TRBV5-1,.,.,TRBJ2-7,TGCGCCAGCAGCTTGGGACAGGTCTCCTACGAGCAGTACTTC,CASSLGQVSYEQYF
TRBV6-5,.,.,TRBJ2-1,TGTGCCAGCAGTTACTCGAGTGCGTGGGGGAATGAGCAGTTCTTC,CASSYSSAWGNEQFF
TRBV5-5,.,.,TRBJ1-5,TGTGCCAGCAGCTTTGAGAAGTATCAGCCCCAGCATTTT,CASSFEKYQPQHF
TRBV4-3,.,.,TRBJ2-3,TGCGCCAGCAGCAAACTCCCAGGAGATACGCAGTATTTT,CASSKLPGDTQYF
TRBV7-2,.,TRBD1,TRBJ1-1,TGTGCCAGCAGCTTAGAACCGGGACAGGGGATTGAAGCTTTCTTT,CASSLEPGQGIEAFF
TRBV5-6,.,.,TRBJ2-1,TGTGCCAGCAGCTTCGTGTTTCGCGACAATGAGCAGTTCTTC,CASSFVFRDNEQFF
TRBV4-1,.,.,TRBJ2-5,TGCGCCAGCAGCCCCTCGGGGGGCTACCAAGAGACCCAGTACTTC,CASSPSGGYQETQYF
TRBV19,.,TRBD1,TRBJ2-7,TGTGCCACCCACCCGACAGGGGGTCGCGAGCAGTACTTC,CATHPTGGREQYF
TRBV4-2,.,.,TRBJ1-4,TGTGCCAGCAGCCCCTCAGACAACCACATCGAAAAACTGTTTTTT,CASSPSDNHIEKLFF
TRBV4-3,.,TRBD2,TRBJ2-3,TGCGCCAGCAGCCAAGATAGAGCGGGGGGCACAGATACGCAGTATTTT,CASSQDRAGGTDTQYF
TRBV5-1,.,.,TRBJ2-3,TGCGCCAGCAGCTTTTCTAGCGACACAGATACGCAGTATTTT,CASSFSSDTDTQYF
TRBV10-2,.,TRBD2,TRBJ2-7,TGCGCCAGCAACCCTGCGGGAGGGCGGTACGAGCAGTACTTC,CASNPAGGRYEQYF
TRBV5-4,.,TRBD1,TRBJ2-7,TGTGCCAGCAGCGAAAGGACAGGGGGCTACGAGCAGTACTTC,CASSERTGGYEQYF
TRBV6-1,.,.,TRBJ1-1,TGTGCCAGCAGTACCTCCCCGGGGGGTGGCACTGAAGCTTTCTTT,CASSTSPGGGTEAFF
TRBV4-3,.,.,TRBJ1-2,TGCGCCAGCAGCCAAGTGGATTCTGGGGGCGACTATGGCTACACCTTC,CASSQVDSGGDYGYTF
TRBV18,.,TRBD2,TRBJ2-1,TGTGCCAGCTCACCACGAGCGGGGGGCAATGAGCAGTTCTTC,CASSPRAGGNEQFF
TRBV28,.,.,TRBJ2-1,TGTGCCAGCAGCCCTGGCGGGACCCCACTGGGGAATGAGCAGTTCTTC,CASSPGGTPLGNEQFF